The present T cell receptor (beta chain) was sequenced within a study of monozygotic twins with inflammatory bowel disease. A template switching step added UMIs, each with a 6-nucleotide sample barcode. With the 5' RACE reads reprocessed, TCRdb shows one record per CDR3 protein and no DNA. The sample's table shows 200,000 to 250,000 distinct CDR3 sequences. CDR1 is MNHNS and CDR2 is SASEGT in the germline V gene. CDR3 size: 16 residues. This receptor was identified in a human donor with ulcerative colitis or Crohn's disease, or a healthy co-twin of an affected twin (not recorded which). V usage is TRBV6-1 and J usage is TRBJ1-6; no DNA is available, so the TRBD1 call from TCRdb remains unchecked. Sequences were obtained from blood. This CDR3 is CASTMTGFTYNSPLHF.